The 11 T cell receptor beta chains below come from one sample, sequenced in a study of cytomegalovirus exposure and HLA in healthy donors. Both 60 Vbeta primers and 13 Jbeta primers went into the PCR. Sequenced by immunoSEQ multiplex PCR; TCRdb stores in-frame clones only, minus some. The sample carries more than 80,000 clones, about 84% recorded once. The specimen was PBMCs. These receptors originate from a girl aged 2 to 9 in good health and CMV-seropositive.

The chain recombines TRBV4-2 with TRBJ2-1, with D maybe TRBD2 (6 bases). This CDR3 contains 16 residues. In germline, CDR1 is LGHNA, CDR2 YNFKEQ. The V gene lost 1 base and the J gene lost 5 bases, with 15 bases spanning the gap. The CDR3 nucleotides read TGTGCCAGCAGCCAAGGTGAGGCTAGCGAAAACAATGAGCAGTTCTTC. This translates into CASSQGEASENNEQFF.

This sequence joins TRBV19 and TRBJ2-7; TRBD2 is a possible D gene (6 bases). Per germline, CDR1 LNHDA and CDR2 SQIVND (reference sequence). Trimming removed 5 bases from V and 0 bases from J, with 17 bases in between. This CDR3 has 16 amino acids. The CDR3 here is CASSVGPGLSSYEQYF. CDR3 coding DNA: TGTGCCAGTAGTGTCGGCCCGGGACTCAGCTCCTACGAGCAGTACTTC.

The chain uses TRBV6-5 and TRBJ2-3; the D gene is possibly TRBD2 (5 bases). Germline loops: CDR1 MNHEY, CDR2 SVGAGI. V lost 4 bases to trimming and J lost 2 bases, with 10 bases between them. The CDR3 sequence is 14 residues long. CDR3 amino acids: CASSSPGITDTQYF. The CDR3, as DNA: TGTGCCAGCAGTTCACCGGGGATCACAGATACGCAGTATTTT.

The CDR3 sequence is CASSSTPGQGQTQYF. Here the CDR3 DNA reads TGTGCCAGCTCATCGACTCCGGGACAGGGACAGACCCAGTACTTC. The rearrangement links TRBV18 to TRBJ2-5; TRBD1 aligns across 9 bases. The CDR3 length is 15 residues. The J segment lost 6 bases and the V segment lost 5 bases, leaving 10 bases of the junction unmatched. The germline V gene has CDR1 KGHSH and CDR2 LQKENI.

The chain couples TRBV28 to TRBJ1-1, with D tentatively TRBD1 (6 bases). The CDR3 sequence is 14 residues long. Germline CDR1 and CDR2: MDHEN and SYDVKM. Trimming left V 3 bases short and J 1 base short, with 9 bases between. The CDR3 sequence: CASSLIQGNTEAFF. CDR3 nucleotide sequence: TGTGCCAGCAGTTTGATACAGGGGAACACTGAAGCTTTCTTT.

J is TRBJ1-1 and V is TRBV27; 8 bases align to TRBD1. With V trimmed by 5 bases and J by 7 bases, 3 bases remained unmatched. CDR1 MNHEY and CDR2 SMNVEV come from the germline V gene (reference sequence). There are 12 residues in the CDR3. The CDR3 nucleotides read TGTGCCAGCAGTCGAGGGACAGGTGAAGCTTTCTTT. The encoded protein is CASSRGTGEAFF.

The chain carries TRBV10-3 and TRBJ1-3; D is uncertain. V lost 11 bases and J 3 bases, leaving 11 bases between the germline ends. The CDR3 sequence is 12 residues long. Germline V gene data show CDR1 as ENHRY and CDR2 as SYGVKD. CDR3 loop: CAGLTDGNTIYF. In DNA form, the CDR3 reads TGTGCCGGGCTGACCGATGGAAACACCATATATTTT.

The V call is TRBV19, the J call TRBJ2-1, with D perhaps TRBD1 (6 bases). Trimming removed 5 bases from V and 2 bases from J, with 19 bases in between. There are 17 residues in the CDR3. Germline CDR1 LNHDA, CDR2 SQIVND (reference sequence). CDR3 region: CASSEVLGAGPYNEQFF. CDR3 nucleotide sequence: TGTGCCAGTAGTGAGGTTTTGGGGGCCGGCCCCTACAATGAGCAGTTCTTC.

This clone showed up just a few times. The chain recombines TRBV14 with TRBJ2-7, with a weak D call TRBD1 (7 bases). CDR3 length equals 14 residues. V lost 5 bases to trimming and J lost 4 bases, with 15 bases between them. Germline loops: CDR1 SGHDN, CDR2 FVKESK. CDR3 sequence (DNA): TGTGCCAGCAGCACTCGACAGGGAGGTTACGAGCAGTACTTC. Translated: CASSTRQGGYEQYF.

The J gene is TRBJ1-4, the V gene TRBV4-1; TRBD1 matches at 7 bases. Germline CDR1 and CDR2: MGHRA and YSYEKL. The CDR3 is made up of 16 amino acids. The trim removed 0 bases at V and 5 bases at J, leaving 6 bases unmatched. This CDR3 is CASSQELDRVNEKLFF. The CDR3 DNA sequence: TGCGCCAGCAGCCAAGAACTTGACAGGGTAAATGAAAAACTGTTTTTT.

This clone was seen a few times. V gene TRBV4-3 combines with J gene TRBJ2-7, with a possible D match to TRBD1 (6 bases). The germline gives CDR1 LGHNA, CDR2 YSLEER. Trimming removed 3 bases from V and 1 base from J, with 16 bases in between. This CDR3 has 16 residues. The CDR3 DNA reads as TGCGCCAGCAGCCACAGGGACACCGACCTATCCTACGAGCAGTACTTC. Translation: CASSHRDTDLSYEQYF.